This is a list of T cell receptor beta chains from one sample in a study of cytomegalovirus exposure and HLA in healthy donors. Libraries were prepared by immunoSEQ multiplex PCR; TCRdb keeps only in-frame clonotypes and omits some of them. This table holds over 250,000 clones, approximately 83% found once. The source material was PBMCs. All receptors come from a woman under 30 in good health and CMV-seronegative. CDR3s include the opening cysteine and the closing phenylalanine or tryptophan. D genes are given only for firm matches. Size values are once, few and many counts, or a class for expanded clones, and some rows have none.

CDR3 protein,CDR3 DNA,CDR3 length,J gene,V gene,clone size,D gene
CASSLSDYNYEQFF,TGTGCCAGCAGTTTATCGGACTATAACTATGAGCAGTTCTTC,14,TRBJ2-1,TRBV28,.,.
CASSGRQGTTNTGELFF,TGTGCCAGCAGCGGAAGACAGGGGACCACGAACACCGGGGAGCTGTTTTTT,17,TRBJ2-2,TRBV9,.,TRBD1
CASRKARGGNQPQHF,TGTGCCAGCAGGAAAGCCAGGGGTGGGAATCAGCCCCAGCATTTT,15,TRBJ1-5,TRBV6-1,.,.
CASSLSDRGQYF,TGTGCCAGCAGCTTAAGCGACAGGGGCCAGTACTTC,12,TRBJ2-7,TRBV7-8,.,TRBD1
CSVVVADFSGNTIYF,TGCAGCGTTGTTGTGGCAGACTTCTCTGGAAACACCATATATTTT,15,TRBJ1-3,TRBV29-1,.,.
CASSEYAGGGQPQHF,TGTGCCAGCAGTGAATACGCAGGGGGCGGTCAGCCCCAGCATTTT,15,TRBJ1-5,TRBV6-1,few,TRBD1
CAISNGLAGSDTQYF,TGTGCCATCAGTAACGGACTAGCGGGATCAGATACGCAGTATTTT,15,TRBJ2-3,TRBV10-3,.,TRBD2
CASSQNTVNYGYTF,TGTGCCAGCAGTCAGAACACAGTTAACTATGGCTACACCTTC,14,TRBJ1-2,TRBV2,.,.
CASSFGPGQSNTGELFF,TGCGCCAGCAGCTTTGGACCGGGACAGTCGAACACCGGGGAGCTGTTTTTT,17,TRBJ2-2,TRBV5-1,.,TRBD1
CASSVGTSGGPPKTQYF,TGTGCCAGCAGCGTAGGGACTAGCGGGGGACCGCCAAAGACCCAGTACTTC,17,TRBJ2-5,TRBV9,.,TRBD2
CATRFQEAGELFF,TGTGCCACCAGGTTTCAGGAGGCCGGGGAGCTGTTTTTT,13,TRBJ2-2,TRBV15,.,.
CASSKFRGTYNEQFF,TGTGCCAGCAGCAAATTCAGGGGGACCTACAATGAGCAGTTCTTC,15,TRBJ2-1,TRBV9,.,TRBD1
CASSPVRRVSNQPQHF,TGTGCCAGCAGCCCAGTGAGACGGGTTAGCAATCAGCCCCAGCATTTT,16,TRBJ1-5,TRBV28,.,.
CASSLGTGEGNEQYF,TGTGCCAGCAGCTTAGGGACAGGGGAAGGTAACGAGCAGTACTTC,15,TRBJ2-7,TRBV7-8,.,TRBD1
CASSVSSGASYEQYF,TGTGCCAGCAGTGTCTCTAGCGGGGCCTCCTACGAGCAGTACTTC,15,TRBJ2-7,TRBV6-1,few,TRBD2
CATSRDKAGTIEAFF,TGTGCCACCAGCAGAGATAAGGCGGGGACCATTGAAGCTTTCTTT,15,TRBJ1-1,TRBV15,.,.
CASSLYENEQFF,TGTGCCAGCAGCTTGTACGAGAATGAGCAGTTCTTC,12,TRBJ2-1,TRBV5-6,.,.
CASSLDGLVNEQFF,TGTGCCAGCAGCTTAGATGGACTAGTTAATGAGCAGTTCTTC,14,TRBJ2-1,TRBV11-2,.,TRBD2
CASTPGHSYEQYF,TGCGCCAGCACCCCGGGACATTCCTACGAGCAGTACTTC,13,TRBJ2-7,TRBV10-1,.,.
CASSLIQQETQYF,TGTGCCAGCAGCTTAATCCAGCAAGAGACCCAGTACTTC,13,TRBJ2-5,TRBV7-6,.,.
CASSYWGRAISGNTIYF,TGTGCCAGTAGCTATTGGGGCAGGGCTATCTCTGGAAACACCATATATTTT,17,TRBJ1-3,TRBV19,.,.
CASSQRRTGADEQFF,TGCGCCAGCAGCCAAAGACGGACAGGGGCGGATGAGCAGTTCTTC,15,TRBJ2-1,TRBV4-3,.,TRBD1
CASSLKGLAAFYEQYF,TGTGCCAGCAGTTTAAAGGGACTAGCGGCCTTCTACGAGCAGTACTTC,16,TRBJ2-7,TRBV27,.,TRBD2
CASSYSGTSGSYEQYF,TGTGCCAGCAGTTACTCAGGGACTAGCGGATCCTACGAGCAGTACTTC,16,TRBJ2-7,TRBV6-6,.,TRBD2
CASNRNTEAFF,TGTGCCAGCAATCGTAACACTGAAGCTTTCTTT,11,TRBJ1-1,TRBV6-6,.,.
CASSPTGGREQYF,TGTGCCAGCAGCCCGACAGGGGGAAGGGAGCAGTACTTC,13,TRBJ2-7,TRBV7-6,.,TRBD1
CAWRQQGGFYGYTF,TGTGCCTGGAGACAGCAGGGTGGATTTTATGGCTACACCTTC,14,TRBJ1-2,TRBV30,.,.
CSHRAPLNYGYTF,TGTTCGCACAGGGCTCCTCTTAACTATGGCTACACCTTC,13,TRBJ1-2,TRBV2,few,.
CASSPGYEAHEQYF,TGTGCCAGCTCACCAGGATATGAGGCCCACGAGCAGTACTTC,14,TRBJ2-7,TRBV18,.,.
CAWSRGSDQPQHF,TGTGCCTGGAGTCGAGGATCCGATCAGCCCCAGCATTTT,13,TRBJ1-5,TRBV30,.,.
CASRLGGPSTGGNTEAFF,TGTGCCAGCAGACTCGGCGGGCCCTCGACAGGGGGCAACACTGAAGCTTTCTTT,18,TRBJ1-1,TRBV2,.,TRBD1
CASSHRWGSANEKLFF,TGCGCCAGCAGCCATCGGTGGGGCTCGGCTAATGAAAAACTGTTTTTT,16,TRBJ1-4,TRBV4-3,.,.
CAWRASGGYEQYF,TGTGCCTGGAGGGCTAGCGGGGGCTACGAGCAGTACTTC,13,TRBJ2-7,TRBV30,.,TRBD2
CASSYSPGYGYTF,TGTGCCAGCAGTTACTCGCCCGGCTATGGCTACACCTTC,13,TRBJ1-2,TRBV6-5,.,.
CASSYQDRGNEKLFF,TGTGCCAGCAGCTACCAAGACAGGGGAAATGAAAAACTGTTTTTT,15,TRBJ1-4,TRBV6-5,.,TRBD1
CASSQTAGGNQPQHF,TGTGCCAGCAGCCAAACCGCAGGGGGCAATCAGCCCCAGCATTTT,15,TRBJ1-5,TRBV7-2,once,.
CASSSVQGNTEAFF,TGTGCCAGCAGTTCCGTACAGGGAAACACTGAAGCTTTCTTT,14,TRBJ1-1,TRBV28,.,.
CASSISGKSYNEQFF,TGTGCCAGCAGCATTAGCGGGAAGTCCTACAATGAGCAGTTCTTC,15,TRBJ2-1,TRBV28,.,TRBD2
CASSQDINEQFF,TGTGCCAGCAGCCAAGATATCAATGAGCAGTTCTTC,12,TRBJ2-1,TRBV4-2,.,.
CASSLGGLANEQFF,TGCGCCAGCAGCTTAGGGGGACTAGCTAATGAGCAGTTCTTC,14,TRBJ2-1,TRBV5-1,.,TRBD2
CASQKDSFNSNQPQHF,TGTGCCAGTCAGAAGGACAGTTTTAATAGCAATCAGCCCCAGCATTTT,16,TRBJ1-5,TRBV27,.,.
CASSSAGYEQYF,TGCGCCAGCAGCTCCGCCGGGTACGAGCAGTACTTC,12,TRBJ2-7,TRBV4-1,.,.
CASSQVTGANTGELFF,TGCGCCAGCAGCCAAGTAACAGGCGCGAACACCGGGGAGCTGTTTTTT,16,TRBJ2-2,TRBV4-3,.,.
CSARPGTGNGYTF,TGCAGCGCGCGCCCCGGGACAGGGAACGGCTACACCTTC,13,TRBJ1-2,TRBV29-1,.,TRBD1
CASSPLAGVNNEQYF,TGTGCCAGCTCACCCCTTGCAGGGGTCAACAACGAGCAGTACTTC,15,TRBJ2-7,TRBV18,.,.
CASSLQENTEAFF,TGCGCCAGCAGCTTGCAGGAGAACACTGAAGCTTTCTTT,13,TRBJ1-1,TRBV5-1,.,.
CASSQDLRREVLYTQYF,TGTGCCAGCAGCCAAGATCTTCGGCGGGAGGTCCTCTATACGCAGTATTTT,17,TRBJ2-3,TRBV14,.,TRBD2
CASAEGGNTEAFF,TGTGCCAGCGCTGAGGGAGGTAACACTGAAGCTTTCTTT,13,TRBJ1-1,TRBV2,.,.
CATRRVGQPQHF,TGTGCCACCCGGAGGGTAGGTCAGCCCCAGCATTTT,12,TRBJ1-5,TRBV19,.,.
CASSPQGTGNTIYF,TGCGCCAGCAGCCCACAGGGGACTGGAAACACCATATATTTT,14,TRBJ1-3,TRBV5-1,.,TRBD1
CASNPGGARTGELFF,TGTGCCAGTAACCCAGGGGGCGCGAGGACCGGGGAGCTGTTTTTT,15,TRBJ2-2,TRBV6-5,.,TRBD1
CASSQSPGYQETQYF,TGCGCCAGCAGTCAATCTCCAGGTTACCAAGAGACCCAGTACTTC,15,TRBJ2-5,TRBV23-1,.,.
CASSIERKQYF,TGTGCCAGTAGTATAGAGCGGAAGCAGTATTTT,11,TRBJ2-3,TRBV19,.,.
CSTGRNEKLFF,TGCAGCACAGGGAGAAATGAAAAACTGTTTTTT,11,TRBJ1-4,TRBV20-1,.,.
CAIARDRGTDTQYF,TGTGCTATCGCCCGGGACAGGGGCACAGATACGCAGTATTTT,14,TRBJ2-3,TRBV12-5,once,TRBD1
CASISSRGSSHTEAFF,TGTGCCAGCATCTCATCCAGGGGCAGCTCACACACTGAAGCTTTCTTT,16,TRBJ1-1,TRBV2,.,.
CASSLAVGGSGANVLTF,TGTGCCAGCAGCTTAGCGGTCGGGGGCTCTGGGGCCAACGTCCTGACTTTC,17,TRBJ2-6,TRBV7-6,.,.